This T cell receptor (beta chain) derives from a study of blood T cells in healthy people across ages. Next came a second PCR, run for about 6 to 12 cycles, which used a sample-barcoded 5' primer along with a J-beta primer mix. TCRdb reprocessed the 5' RACE reads with MiXCR, giving one entry per CDR3 protein. Of hundreds of thousands of distinct CDR3 sequences in the sample, 20% to 30% are singletons; the top ten hold roughly 9%. Study findings and constraints: Versus aged donors, long-lived donors had higher diversity and more naive CD4+ cells. TCR beta diversity per million T cells fell roughly linearly with age.

This clonotype showed up just a few times. What it recognizes is unknown. V lost 0 bases to trimming and J lost 5 bases, with 12 bases between them. CDR1 and CDR2 (germline): DFQATT, SNEGSKA (reference sequence). This CDR3 region has 14 residues. These data also formed part of another study, on T cells of mothers and their children. This second study notes: In each mother, TCR beta CDR3 reads exceeded 9.5 million; in each child, they numbered 3 million to 3.5 million. Related mother and child pairs showed slightly greater overlap (not significant) than unrelated pairs did.

The sequence derives from a boy aged 5-17 years in good health. J is TRBJ2-3 and V is TRBV20-1; no definite D call. Sequences were obtained from blood. The DNA of the CDR3 is TGCAGTGCTAGAGATCTGGGGTCTATAGATACGCAGTATTTT. Translating it yields CSARDLGSIDTQYF.